The sequence of this T cell receptor (beta chain) was determined in a study of monozygotic twins with inflammatory bowel disease. For each CDR3 protein, TCRdb gives one entry from its re-call of the 5' RACE reads, without DNA. The listing records about 440,000 distinct CDR3 sequences. CDR1 MNHEY and CDR2 SVGEGT come from the germline V gene. The CDR3 spans 19 residues. Overall study results and limits: Telling different T cell subtypes apart from each other was not possible.

Points on this clonotype: Its antigen is currently unknown.

V gene TRBV6-2 or TRBV6-3 combines with J gene TRBJ2-2; TCRdb's assignment of TRBD2 cannot be checked, as there is no DNA. The TCR was taken from a human donor with ulcerative colitis or Crohn's disease, or a healthy co-twin of an affected twin (not recorded which). What was sequenced was blood. CDR3: CASSPPLAGVGPNTGELFF.